A single T cell receptor (beta chain) is shown here with its context. The entry originates in a study of shared clonotypes between healthy human individuals. The repertoire was sequenced with immunoSEQ multiplex PCR; TCRdb's copy has only in-frame clones and lacks some. The sample records a few million clones, 85% to 95% being singletons. The J segment lost 0 bases and the V segment lost 3 bases, leaving 6 bases of the junction unmatched. CDR3 length: 17 residues. Germline CDR1 reads SGHRS; CDR2 reads YFSETQ. This chain joins TRBV5-1 and TRBJ2-1; 10 positions match TRBD2. This receptor was obtained from a man younger than 35 in good health. Some clones in this sample may be carry-over from other donors' samples. Sequencing used naive CD4+ T cells from PBMCs. Subset: CD45RA+ positively selected. CDR3 region: CASSSQREGISYNEQFF. CDR3 DNA sequence: TGCGCCAGCAGCTCCCAGCGGGAGGGGATCTCCTACAATGAGCAGTTCTTC. The variable domain in full, completed from reference TRBV5-1 and TRBJ2-1, reads KAGVTQTPRYLIKTRGQQVTLSCSPISGHRSVSWYQQTPGQGLQFLFEYFSETQRNKGNFPGRFSGRQFSNSRSEMNVSTLELGDSALYLCASSSQREGISYNEQFFGPGTRLTVL.